The source of this T cell receptor beta chain is a study of T cell responses to AZD1222 COVID-19 vaccine (dated by TCRdb to about 2021). About the full investigation: AZD1222 recipients with second doses at about 4 weeks or about 12 weeks were pooled, because spike-specific TCR depth and breadth did not differ between schedules. A total of 233 trial participants underwent TCR sequencing, of whom 207 had received two doses of AZD1222 and around 25 had received two doses of the MenACWY control vaccine. Trial participants were enrolled into age subgroups of 18-55, 56-69 and 70-plus years, which contained around 150, 29 and 61 TCR-sequenced participants, respectively. Summary of the overall study and its limitations: After two AZD1222 doses, spike-specific TCR breadth and depth were significantly higher than at day 0 and than in MenACWY recipients. Conclusions about previously exposed vaccinees are limited because only six or seven AZD1222 recipients were SARS-CoV-2 seropositive at baseline. Vaccine-associated CD4 TCRs spanned the whole spike protein, with dominant responses in regions 160-218 and 743-854. Because no day 14 peak-response samples were available, repertoires were characterized only after the peak T cell response. In the small 56-69-year group, the increase in depth fell short of significance, most likely because of low power. Reportedly, almost half of the unique spike-specific TCRs recognized epitopes lying outside the regions that are mutated in the B.1.351 and B.1.1.7 variants. Participants were mostly white British, with more females than males. The authors suggested clonal diversity may have been underestimated.

The CDR3 regions of human TCRbeta chains were analyzed by immunosequencing. In the source study's methods: Repertoire TCRs were matched against a reference library of SARS-CoV-2-specific TCRs generated with the MIRA antigen-specificity platform. Breadth was defined as the fraction of unique TCRs that were SARS-CoV-2-associated, and depth was defined as the fraction of total T cells that were SARS-CoV-2-associated. Each spike-specific TCR was assigned to its reactive spike region and to a CD4 or CD8 class using the MIRA data. Log10-transformed breadth and depth values were compared by one-way ANOVA with Sidak's multiple comparisons tests. TCRdb carries this immuneACCESS record with in-frame sequences only. Its versions omit some clonotypes, under half of them owing to an unresolved V gene in the studies checked, with the rest unexplained. V, J and clone size derive from that table, while D and trimming were established from the DNA sequence. Here the sample has 99,000 or so clones; about 94% occur a single time. The ten biggest clones cover about 5% of the sample.

Taken with the paper, the label for time point translates to: baseline before first vaccination. The vaccinee samples were drawn from two UK trials, COV001 and COV002, one of which was a single-blind randomized controlled phase 2/3 trial testing AZD1222 (ChAdOx1 nCoV-19) in healthy adults. Trial participant PBMC samples were collected at day 0 and day 28 after the second dose for TCRbeta chain sequencing. This clone came up once. What this receptor recognizes is not known. Per-base qualities were not stored, and no clone one base away is much larger. Trimming takes 3 bases off V and 2 bases off J; junction bases not matched to a gene: 7. Counted from cysteine to phenylalanine, this CDR3 has 15 amino acids. Only the CDR3 DNA is retained, 45 bases long and in frame from the first base. In the germline V gene, CDR1 corresponds to KGHSH and CDR2 to LQKENI.

The chain links TRBV18 with TRBJ2-7; 7 bases in between match TRBD1. This clonotype originated in an adult in good health. The starting material was peripheral blood, obtained on day 0 of AZD1222 vaccination. The CDR3 reads as follows: CASSPRQGSAYEQYF. The DNA sequence is as follows: TGTGCCAGCTCACCCCGACAGGGAAGTGCCTACGAGCAGTACTTC.